This paragraph reports one T cell receptor beta chain. Antigen unknown. There were likely unrecorded immune exposures, though donors were nominally healthy when sampled. The germline V gene encodes CDR1 MNHNS and CDR2 SASEGT. The CDR3 loop spans 13 amino acids. Trimming took 4 bases from V and 8 from J, leaving 14 bases between them. This sample is part of a study of cytomegalovirus exposure and HLA in healthy donors. Findings of the study overall: Productive status was seen about 90% or about 30% of the time for most TCR beta V segments in an earlier analysis. Accurate HLA-A and HLA-B prediction from TCR beta sequences was reported for most subjects. Researchers counted around 170 TCR beta chains as cytomegalovirus-associated.

Both 60 Vbeta primers and 13 Jbeta primers went into the PCR. Sequenced by immunoSEQ multiplex PCR; TCRdb stores in-frame clones only, minus some. The sample records around 180,000 clones, 78% being singletons. The genes are TRBV6-1 and TRBJ1-2, with TRBD1 as a possible D gene (5 bases). The material sequenced was PBMCs. The origin of this receptor is a woman aged 25-40 years in good health and CMV-seropositive. CDR3 sequence (DNA): TGTGCCAGCAGTGCGGGCAGGGAGGGCGGCTACACCTTC. It is translated as CASSAGREGGYTF.